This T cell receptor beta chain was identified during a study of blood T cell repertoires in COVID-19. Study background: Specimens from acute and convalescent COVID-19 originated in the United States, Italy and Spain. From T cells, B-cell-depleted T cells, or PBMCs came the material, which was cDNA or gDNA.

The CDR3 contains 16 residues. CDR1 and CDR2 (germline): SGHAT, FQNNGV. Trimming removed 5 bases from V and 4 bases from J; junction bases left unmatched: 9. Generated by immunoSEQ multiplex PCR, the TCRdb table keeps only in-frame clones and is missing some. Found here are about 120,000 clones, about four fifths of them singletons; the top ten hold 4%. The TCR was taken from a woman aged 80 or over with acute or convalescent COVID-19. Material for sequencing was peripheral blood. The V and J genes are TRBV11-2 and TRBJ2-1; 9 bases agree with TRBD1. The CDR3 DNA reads TGTGCCAGCAGCGAAGGGACAGGGAAAAGGTACAATGAGCAGTTCTTC. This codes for CASSEGTGKRYNEQFF.